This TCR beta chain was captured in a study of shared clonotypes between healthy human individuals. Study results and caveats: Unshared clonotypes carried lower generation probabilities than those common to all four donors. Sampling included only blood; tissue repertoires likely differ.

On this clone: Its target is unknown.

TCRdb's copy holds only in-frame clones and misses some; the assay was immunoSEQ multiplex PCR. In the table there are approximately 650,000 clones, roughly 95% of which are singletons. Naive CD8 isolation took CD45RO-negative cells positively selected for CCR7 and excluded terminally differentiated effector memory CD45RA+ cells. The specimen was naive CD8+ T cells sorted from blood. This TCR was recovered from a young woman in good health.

The CDR3 DNA reads as TGTGCCAGCAGCATGGCGGGGCGCTCTGGAAACACCATATATTTT. Translating gives CASSMAGRSGNTIYF. The chain couples TRBV28 to TRBJ1-3; D is perhaps TRBD1 (5 bases). There are 15 residues in the CDR3. V was pared by 6 bases and J by 0 bases, with 12 bases between. Germline loops: CDR1 MDHEN, CDR2 SYDVKM. Supplemented by reference TRBV28 and TRBJ1-3, the full variable domain reads DVKVTQSSRYLVKRTGEKVFLECVQDMDHENMFWYRQDPGLGLRLIYFSYDVKMKEKGDIPEGYSVSREKKERFSLILESASTNQTSMYLCASSMAGRSGNTIYFGEGSWLTVV.